A selection of T cell receptor beta chains follows, all from one sample in a study of metastatic and nonmetastatic thyroid tumors. TCRdb redid the clone calls on the PCR reads using MiXCR. The repertoire holds roughly 24,000 clones, with more than 20% as singletons. Sequencing was performed on blood. Receptors were obtained from a male donor with papillary thyroid cancer or a benign thyroid nodule (not recorded which). Some clones in this sample may be carry-over from other donors' samples. The CDR3 runs from the conserved cysteine through the conserved F or W. The D gene is left open where the match is weak. Clone size is stated in some rows and not others, as once, few, many or a class when expanded.

>-|TRBJ1-1|many|13|TRBV27
TGTGCCAGCAGCAGTAATATGAACACTGAAGCTTTCTTT
CASSSNMNTEAFF
>TRBD1|TRBJ1-2|medium-sized|16|TRBV27
TGTGCCAGCACTCAAGAGCCGGGACAGGCGTACTATGGCTACACCTTC
CASTQEPGQAYYGYTF
>-|TRBJ2-5|many|16|TRBV7-8
TGTGCCAGCGACGGGACAGCCTCCTTGCGGGGAGAGACCCAGTACTTC
CASDGTASLRGETQYF
>-|TRBJ2-1|-|13|TRBV12-3/TRBV12-4
TGTGCCAGCAACCGGGAATATTACAATGAGCAGTTCTTC
CASNREYYNEQFF
>-|TRBJ2-1|-|15|TRBV11-2
TGTGCCAGCAGCTTAAAGACCGGACAGCACAATGAGCAGTTCTTC
CASSLKTGQHNEQFF
>-|TRBJ1-3|few|12|TRBV28
TGTGCCAGCATGGTCAGGGTAAACACCATATATTTT
CASMVRVNTIYF
>-|TRBJ1-5|-|15|TRBV4-1
TGCGCCAGCAGCCAAGTCCCAGGGAGCAATCAGCCCCAGCATTTT
CASSQVPGSNQPQHF
>TRBD1|TRBJ2-2|medium-sized|16|TRBV6-2/TRBV6-3
TGTGCCAGCAGGCTACGCGGGACAGGGTCCACCGGGGAGCTGTTTTTT
CASRLRGTGSTGELFF
>-|TRBJ1-1|medium-sized|13|TRBV19
TGTGCCAGTAGCCCCGTTTTTGGGTCTGAAGCTTTCTTT
CASSPVFGSEAFF
>-|TRBJ2-3|many|15|TRBV2
TGTGCCAGCAAACGGGTGACTAGTCCTCGTGATACGCAGTATTTT
CASKRVTSPRDTQYF
>-|TRBJ1-1|many|13|TRBV7-9
TGTGCCAGCAGCTTTGGGTGGGACACTGAAGCTTTCTTT
CASSFGWDTEAFF
>-|TRBJ1-5|once|14|TRBV18
TGTGCCAGCTCACCAAATCCAGTCCAACAGCCCCAGCATTTT
CASSPNPVQQPQHF
>-|TRBJ2-2|-|14|TRBV5-1
TGCGCCAGCAGCAGACAGGCGAAAACCGGGGAGCTGTTTTTT
CASSRQAKTGELFF
>TRBD1|TRBJ1-4|-|13|TRBV30
TGTGCCTGGAGCGGGACAGGGGATGAAAAACTGTTTTTT
CAWSGTGDEKLFF
>TRBD2|TRBJ2-5|many|15|TRBV28
TGTACCAGCAGTACGCCTAGCGGGAGAAGAGAGACCCAGTACTTC
CTSSTPSGRRETQYF
>TRBD2|TRBJ2-5|-|14|TRBV20-1
TGCAGTGCTAGAGGGACTAGCGTCCAAGAGACCCAGTACTTC
CSARGTSVQETQYF
>-|TRBJ1-5|many|12|TRBV20-1
TGCAGTGCTAGTTTCAGAAATCAGCCCCAGCATTTT
CSASFRNQPQHF
>-|TRBJ1-5|-|14|TRBV2
TGTGCCAGCAGTGATGAGGGGTGGTCCAGTCCCCAGCATTTT
CASSDEGWSSPQHF
>TRBD2|TRBJ2-5|many|17|TRBV6-2/TRBV6-3
TGTGCCAGCAGTTCGATGACTAGCGGGAGGTACCAAGAGACCCAGTACTTC
CASSSMTSGRYQETQYF
>-|TRBJ1-6|medium-sized|13|TRBV6-2/TRBV6-3
TGTGCCAGTCGAACCTCCGGTAGCTCACCCCTCCACTTT
CASRTSGSSPLHF
>-|TRBJ2-5|-|15|TRBV9
TGTGCCAGCGTGGGTGCTTCCCCCATCCAAGAGACCCAGTACTTC
CASVGASPIQETQYF
>TRBD1|TRBJ2-5|-|14|TRBV2
TGTGCCAGCATCACCGACAGGGTCCAAGAGACCCAGTACTTC
CASITDRVQETQYF
>-|TRBJ2-7|-|13|TRBV10-1
TGCGCCAGCAGTGAGTCCTTAACCGACGAGCAGTACTTC
CASSESLTDEQYF
>-|TRBJ2-1|-|13|TRBV20-1
TGCAGTGCTAGTACCCTAGCGCCCAATGAGCAGTTCTTC
CSASTLAPNEQFF
>-|TRBJ2-7|many|11|TRBV29-1
TGCAGCGTTGAAGAAGGCTACGAGCAGTACTTC
CSVEEGYEQYF
>-|TRBJ2-1|many|14|TRBV7-3
TGTGCCAGCAGCTTAATTGCGGGTAACAATGAGCAGTTCTTC
CASSLIAGNNEQFF
>-|TRBJ1-5|-|15|TRBV15
TGTGCCACCAACATAACAGCAGGTAGCAATCAGCCCCAGCATTTT
CATNITAGSNQPQHF
>-|TRBJ2-3|many|15|TRBV6-6
TGTGCCAGCAGTTACCTCCAGGCCGTCACAGATACGCAGTATTTT
CASSYLQAVTDTQYF
>-|TRBJ2-7|-|20|TRBV5-1
TGCGCCAGCAGCTTGGCCCTCGTACTTCAGAGCGGACACAAGTCATACGAGCAGTACTTC
CASSLALVLQSGHKSYEQYF
>-|TRBJ2-3|many|16|TRBV19
TGTGCCAGTAGTATCGTGGCGACCCCTGGCACAGATACGCAGTATTTT
CASSIVATPGTDTQYF
>-|TRBJ1-6|few|12|TRBV12-5
TGTGCTAGTGGTTTGGCTAATTCACCCCTCCACTTT
CASGLANSPLHF
>TRBD1|TRBJ2-3|many|17|TRBV9
TGTGCCAGCAGCGTAGCTCCTGGGTCAGGGGGTACAGATACGCAGTATTTT
CASSVAPGSGGTDTQYF
>-|TRBJ1-4|-|11|TRBV2
TGTGCCACTTGGTATAATGAAAAACTGTTTTTT
CATWYNEKLFF
>-|TRBJ2-5|few|12|TRBV10-3
TGTGCCATCAGCCAGGGGTGTGATACCCAGTACTTC
CAISQGCDTQYF
>-|TRBJ2-2|-|15|TRBV6-1
TGTGCCAGCAGGGAGACAGAGAGCCATACCCGTGAGCTGTTTTTT
CASRETESHTRELFF
>-|TRBJ2-2|medium-sized|13|TRBV2
TGTGCCAGCCTCAGGGAAATCGGCGGGGAGCTGTTTTTT
CASLREIGGELFF
>-|TRBJ1-1|medium-sized|17|TRBV4-3
TGCGCCAGCAGCCAGAACGTGGGCCATGGAGGGAACACTGAAGCTTTCTTT
CASSQNVGHGGNTEAFF
>-|TRBJ1-1|many|14|TRBV18
TGTGCCAGCTCACCAGACCCGGGCGTCACTGAAGCTTTCTTT
CASSPDPGVTEAFF
>TRBD2|TRBJ2-1|many|16|TRBV5-6
TGTGCCAGCAGCTTTTGGGGGGGCACGAGCGGGAGTGCCCTGTTCTTC
CASSFWGGTSGSALFF
>-|TRBJ1-3|many|20|TRBV7-4
TGTGCCAGCAGTTTTCCGAGGACACGAAACACCCGGAGCTCTGGAAACACCATATATTTT
CASSFPRTRNTRSSGNTIYF
>TRBD1|TRBJ2-7|-|16|TRBV28
TGTGCCAGCAGTTTACTGACAGGGGCTTTTGTGTACGAGCAGTACTTC
CASSLLTGAFVYEQYF
>TRBD1|TRBJ2-7|few|14|TRBV28
TGTGCCAGCAGTCGCTACAGGGGTTTGAGCGAGCAGTACTTC
CASSRYRGLSEQYF
>TRBD1|TRBJ1-1|many|14|TRBV18
TGTGCCAGCTCACCGACAGGGGGGGTCACTGAAGCTTTCTTT
CASSPTGGVTEAFF
>TRBD2|TRBJ2-1|-|13|TRBV19
TGTGCCAGTCGCGGGGGGTCCGACAATGAGCAGTTCTTC
CASRGGSDNEQFF
>-|TRBJ2-7|medium-sized|12|TRBV7-3
TGTGCCAGCAGTACAGGGGGGGCCGAGCAGTACTTC
CASSTGGAEQYF
>-|TRBJ2-7|-|11|TRBV2
TGTGCCAGCAGTCCCACCTACAAGAAGTACTTC
CASSPTYKKYF
>-|TRBJ1-1|few|17|TRBV6-2/TRBV6-3
TGTGCCAGCAGTTACCCTCCCTGGGGCGCGGGTGCCACTGAAGCTTTCTTT
CASSYPPWGAGATEAFF
>-|TRBJ2-5|-|17|TRBV24-1
TGTGCCACCAGTGACCAACCCCCTTGGGGGGTTGAAGAGACCCAGTACTTC
CATSDQPPWGVEETQYF
>TRBD1|TRBJ1-5|-|17|TRBV6-2/TRBV6-3
TGTGCCAACATCAACCGACAGGGTTTGCCCAGTAATCAGCCCCAGCATTTT
CANINRQGLPSNQPQHF
>TRBD2|TRBJ2-7|-|15|TRBV5-1
TGCGCCAGCAGCTTTTATAGCGGGAATATCTACAAGCAGTACTTC
CASSFYSGNIYKQYF
>-|TRBJ1-1|medium-sized|12|TRBV28
TGTGCCAGCAGTCCCTCTGGCCGAAGCCCTCATTTT
CASSPSGRSPHF
>-|TRBJ2-2|-|13|TRBV12-5
TGTGCTAGTGGTATAATGGACACCGGGGACCTGTTTTTT
CASGIMDTGDLFF
>-|TRBJ2-7|few|16|TRBV5-1
TGCGCCAGCAGTTTCACCGTCAGACTAGGCCCCTACGAGCAGTACTTC
CASSFTVRLGPYEQYF
>-|TRBJ2-3|many|14|TRBV10-1
TGCGCCAGCAGTGTGAGGGACGGCACAGATACGCAGTATTTT
CASSVRDGTDTQYF
>-|TRBJ2-7|few|16|TRBV6-1
TGTGCCAGCAGTGAAGAGGGGCCAGGGAGGACCTACGAGCAGTACTTC
CASSEEGPGRTYEQYF
>TRBD1|TRBJ2-2|many|15|TRBV20-1
TGCAGTGCTAGATCGGGACAGCTGAACACCGGGGAGCTGTTTTTT
CSARSGQLNTGELFF
>-|TRBJ2-7|once|15|TRBV4-1
TGCGCCAGCAGCCAAGAACAGAACCCCTTCTACGAGCAGTACTTC
CASSQEQNPFYEQYF
>TRBD1|TRBJ2-5|-|12|TRBV30
TGTGCCTGGAGCGGGACAGAAGAGACCCAGTACTTC
CAWSGTEETQYF
>TRBD1|TRBJ2-5|many|17|TRBV4-1
TGCGCCAGCAGCCAACAATCCGGGGACAGGGGGAAAGAGACCCAGTACTTC
CASSQQSGDRGKETQYF
>-|TRBJ1-3|many|17|TRBV27
TGTGCCAGCAGTTCCAACTGGGCAGGGTTGGGTGGAAACACCATATATTTT
CASSSNWAGLGGNTIYF